The 32 T cell receptor beta chains below were found in one sample sequenced in a study of response to subunit inactivated influenza vaccine. A single record per CDR3 protein comes from TCRdb applying MiXCR to the RT-PCR reads. This sample carries hundreds of thousands of distinct CDR3 sequences, 11% to 15% of them seen once, and the ten largest clones take around 6.5%. The sample consisted of PBMCs from blood, taken approximately 15 days before vaccination. The receptors were gathered from a man aged 45-60 years who received an inactivated influenza vaccine.

CDR3 residues: CASSPQPGQGSTDTQYF. The CDR3 DNA reads as TGCGCCAGCAGCCCCCAGCCGGGACAGGGTAGCACAGATACGCAGTATTTT. The chain has TRBV4-3 and TRBJ2-3; TRBD1 aligns across 9 bases. This CDR3 comprises 17 residues. The germline CDR1 and CDR2 sequences are LGHNA and YSLEER. The trim removed 4 bases at V and 0 bases at J, leaving 8 bases unmatched.

In this sample, this clonotype turned up a few times. The chain uses TRBV6-2 or TRBV6-3 and TRBJ2-1, with 10 bases that match TRBD2. CDR1 MNHEY and CDR2 SVGEGT come from the germline V gene. This CDR3 spans 16 amino acids. With V trimmed by 4 bases and J by 2 bases, 5 bases remained unmatched. Here the CDR3 reads CASSFSGRVPYNEQFF. CDR3 sequence (DNA): TGTGCCAGCAGTTTCAGCGGGAGGGTGCCCTACAATGAGCAGTTCTTC.

This chain connects TRBV28 to TRBJ1-2; perhaps TRBD1 as D (5 bases). V was cut by 3 bases and J by 5 bases, with 10 bases left in between. The CDR3 is 13 residues long. Germline loops: CDR1 MDHEN, CDR2 SYDVKM. This CDR3 is CASSFGGGYGYTF. In DNA, the CDR3 is TGTGCCAGCAGTTTCGGGGGGGGGTATGGCTACACCTTC.

In this sample, this clonotype turned up a few times. The rearrangement uses TRBV20-1 and TRBJ1-2; D is uncertain. Trimming took off 3 bases at V and 6 bases at J, with 17 bases between the two ends. The CDR3 consists of 14 residues. Germline V gives CDR1 DFQATT, CDR2 SNEGSKA (reference sequence). This CDR3 is CSASIPSPVNGYTF. The CDR3 DNA is TGCAGTGCTAGTATACCTTCCCCGGTCAATGGCTACACCTTC.

This rearrangement joins TRBV6-2 or TRBV6-3 to TRBJ2-7; TRBD1 might be the D (6 bases). Looked up from germline, CDR1 is MNHEY and CDR2 is SVGEGT. Trimming left V 8 bases short and J 3 bases short, with 23 bases between. The CDR3 has 16 residues. This CDR3 is CASHMPARGHNYEQYF. In DNA, the CDR3 is TGTGCCAGCCATATGCCAGCCCGGGGACATAACTACGAGCAGTACTTC.

The chain recombines TRBV20-1 with TRBJ1-2; no definite D call. This CDR3 is built from 13 residues. Trimming cost V 1 base and J 0 bases, with 6 bases left between them. Looked up from germline, CDR1 is DFQATT and CDR2 is SNEGSKA (reference sequence). The CDR3 here is CSARVIPNYGYTF. CDR3 sequence (DNA): TGCAGTGCTAGAGTGATCCCTAACTATGGCTACACCTTC.

The chain employs TRBV28 and TRBJ2-1, with 10 bases matching TRBD2. CDR3 size: 17 residues. The V gene's germline CDR1 is MDHEN and CDR2 SYDVKM. J gave up 2 bases and V 2 bases, and 6 bases lay outside the gene matches. CDR3 amino acids: CASSLEEREGTYNEQFF. CDR3 in DNA: TGTGCCAGCAGTTTAGAGGAGCGGGAGGGAACCTACAATGAGCAGTTCTTC.

The chain has TRBV28 and TRBJ1-2; 12 nucleotides align to TRBD1. Germline lookup yields CDR1 MDHEN and CDR2 SYDVKM. J lost 6 bases, V lost 5 bases, and 7 bases had no gene match. The CDR3 is made up of 15 amino acids. The CDR3 DNA is TGTGCCAGCAGTACGGGGACAGGGGGCAAGAATGGCTACACCTTC. This gives the protein CASSTGTGGKNGYTF.

This clonotype came up once. This rearrangement joins TRBV7-3 to TRBJ2-1; D remains ambiguous. The germline V gene encodes CDR1 SGHTA and CDR2 FQGTGA. Trimming pared 0 bases from V and 6 bases from J, leaving 15 bases between. The length of the CDR3 is 16 residues. The CDR3 bases are TGTGCCAGCAGCTTAACTGGTAGTTCGTCTCGCAATGAGCAGTTCTTC. It codes for CASSLTGSSSRNEQFF.

This clonotype was counted at least ten times. This sequence joins TRBV7-9 and TRBJ2-3; D possibly uses TRBD1 or TRBD2 (5 bases each). This CDR3 is built from 15 residues. The V gene lost 0 bases and the J gene lost 4 bases, with 11 bases spanning the gap. The V gene's germline CDR1 is SEHNR and CDR2 FQNEAQ (reference sequence). CDR3 in DNA: TGTGCCAGCAGCTTAGCGCTCGGGGCTGCAGATACGCAGTATTTT. Translation: CASSLALGAADTQYF.

The chain combines TRBV28 with TRBJ2-7; D possibly matches TRBD1 or TRBD2 (5 bases each). This CDR3 is built from 14 residues. The V gene's germline CDR1 is MDHEN and CDR2 SYDVKM. V lost 4 bases, J lost 0 bases, and 10 bases lay in between. CDR3 bases: TGTGCCAGCAGTTCAGCGGACATCTCCTACGAGCAGTACTTC. Encoded protein: CASSSADISYEQYF.

This clonotype was recorded at least ten times. V and J are TRBV27 and TRBJ2-1; TRBD1 matches at 7 bases. The CDR3 has 15 residues. From germline, CDR1 is MNHEY and CDR2 SMNVEV (reference sequence). The V gene end was trimmed by 6 bases and the J gene end by 5 bases; junction bases not matched to a gene: 10. CDR3 region: CASRGTVLNNNEQFF. The CDR3 bases are TGTGCCAGCAGAGGGACAGTACTCAACAACAATGAGCAGTTCTTC.

This clonotype has just a few counts. The J gene is TRBJ2-1, the V gene TRBV18; tentatively, D is TRBD2 (5 bases). The germline gives CDR1 KGHSH, CDR2 LQKENI. CDR3 length equals 12 residues. Deletions cut 4 bases from V and 8 bases from J, with 9 bases between. The CDR3 sequence is CASSLLEDEQFF. CDR3 coding DNA: TGTGCCAGCTCACTACTAGAGGATGAGCAGTTCTTC.

The chain links TRBV15 to TRBJ1-2; 7 positions match TRBD1. Trimming removed 1 base from V and 3 bases from J; junction bases left unmatched: 5. The CDR3 is 15 residues long. Germline assignment: CDR1 LNHNV and CDR2 YYDKDF (reference sequence). CDR3 in DNA: TGTGCCACCAGCAGAGCCGGGACAGCTTACTATGGCTACACCTTC. Its protein product is CATSRAGTAYYGYTF.

This chain joins TRBV6-5 and TRBJ1-4; D gene uncertain. CDR1 and CDR2 from the germline V gene are MNHEY and SVGAGI. V was shortened by 8 bases and J by 4 bases, with 8 bases between the two germline ends. This CDR3 contains 12 residues. CDR3 coding DNA: TGTGCCAGCGGGCCAGTTAATGAAAAACTGTTTTTT. It encodes CASGPVNEKLFF.

Regarding this clonotype: Since the CDR3 does not end with the conserved phenylalanine or tryptophan, this likely comes from a read error. This chain uses TRBV5-6 with TRBJ1-1; D perhaps matches TRBD1 (5 bases). The CDR3 spans 13 residues. V gave up 4 bases and J gave up 8 bases, with 15 bases separating them. Germline CDR1 reads SGHDT; CDR2 reads YYEEEE. The CDR3 DNA is TGTGCCAGCAGCCTGCTGGGGGATCGGGAAGCTTTCTCT. As protein: CASSLLGDREAFS.

This clonotype showed up many times. The rearrangement uses TRBV24-1 and TRBJ2-1; TRBD2 matches 14 bases. Germline V gene lookup returns CDR1 KGHDR and CDR2 SFDVKD. The CDR3 contains 20 residues. After removal of 3 bases from V and 4 bases from J, the junction contained 13 bases not matched to a gene. The CDR3 is CATSDTGLAGGPWEYNEQFF. The CDR3 nucleotides read TGTGCCACCAGTGATACCGGACTAGCGGGAGGACCTTGGGAATACAATGAGCAGTTCTTC.

This chain links TRBV12-3 or TRBV12-4 with TRBJ1-4; 7 bases are a match to TRBD1. The CDR3 covers 15 residues. The trim removed 1 base at V and 7 bases at J, leaving 6 bases unmatched. The CDR3 region is CASSLEGALSEKLFF. CDR3 coding DNA: TGTGCCAGCAGTTTAGAGGGGGCGCTCTCTGAAAAACTGTTTTTT.

This rearrangement joins TRBV20-1 to TRBJ2-3; D perhaps matches TRBD1 (5 bases). This CDR3 has 13 amino acids. The V and J ends lost 5 bases and 2 bases respectively, with 11 bases between them. Per the germline V gene, CDR1 is DFQATT and CDR2 is SNEGSKA (reference sequence). CDR3 in amino acids: CSAGRGNTDTQYF. The CDR3 region has the DNA TGCAGTGCTGGAAGGGGTAACACAGATACGCAGTATTTT.

This clonotype has a handful of counts. The chain has TRBV7-9 and TRBJ1-2; D unresolved. CDR3 length: 13 residues. Trimming stripped 5 bases from V and 3 bases from J, with 10 bases between. Germline V gene data show CDR1 as SEHNR and CDR2 as FQNEAQ (reference sequence). CDR3 sequence: CASSPDEYYGYTF. The DNA of the CDR3 is TGTGCCAGCAGCCCGGATGAGTACTATGGCTACACCTTC.

This clonotype was picked up a small number of times. The V call is TRBV20-1, the J call TRBJ2-1; 7 nucleotides match TRBD1. The CDR3 has 13 residues. After removal of 3 bases from V and 9 bases from J, the junction contained 8 bases not matched to a gene. Germline assignment: CDR1 DFQATT and CDR2 SNEGSKA (reference sequence). The CDR3 DNA follows: TGCAGTGCTAGGCTAACAGGGGTTGGTGAGCAGTTCTTC. It is translated as CSARLTGVGEQFF.

This clonotype appeared a few times. This chain joins TRBV4-1 and TRBJ1-5; unclear D gene. CDR1 and CDR2 from the germline V gene are MGHRA and YSYEKL. The CDR3 contains 13 residues. Trimming stripped 3 bases from V and 5 bases from J, with 8 bases between. In DNA form, the CDR3 reads TGCGCCAGCAGCCAGCAGGCAGATCAGCCCCAGCATTTT. Encoded protein: CASSQQADQPQHF.

The V call is TRBV20-1, the J call TRBJ1-1; D not certain. CDR1 DFQATT and CDR2 SNEGSKA come from the germline V gene (reference sequence). The CDR3 is made up of 12 amino acids. The CDR3, as DNA: TGCAAGCCGGGGTCATCGAACACTGAAGCTTTCTTT. It is translated as CKPGSSNTEAFF.

This clonotype was counted a few times. V and J are TRBV12-3 or TRBV12-4 and TRBJ2-1; perhaps TRBD2 as D (6 bases). This CDR3 is 16 amino acids long. Trimming shortened V by 2 bases and J by 6 bases, and 17 bases separated the two germline ends. The chain's CDR3 is CASSLITSWLVNEQFF. CDR3 sequence (DNA): TGTGCCAGCAGTTTAATCACTAGCTGGCTGGTCAATGAGCAGTTCTTC.

This clonotype was counted at least ten times. V is TRBV12-3 or TRBV12-4 and J is TRBJ2-2, with D possibly being TRBD1 (5 bases). This CDR3 is built from 15 residues. V was pared by 2 bases and J by 2 bases, with 9 bases between. This CDR3 reads CASSLRDSNTGELFF. The CDR3, as DNA: TGTGCCAGCAGTTTACGCGACAGCAACACCGGGGAGCTGTTTTTT.

CDR3 protein: CSVAGTRSQETQYF. CDR3 sequence (DNA): TGCAGCGTGGCCGGGACACGGAGCCAAGAGACCCAGTACTTC. The V gene is TRBV29-1, the J gene TRBJ2-5, with D possibly matching TRBD1 (6 bases). V was cut by 6 bases and J by 1 base, with 15 bases left in between. CDR1 SQVTM and CDR2 ANQGSEA come from the germline V gene. The CDR3 sequence is 14 residues long.

This clonotype was observed many times. The chain is built from TRBV5-1 and TRBJ2-3; perhaps TRBD1 as D (6 bases). The CDR3 sequence is 15 residues long. Germline V gene lookup returns CDR1 SGHRS and CDR2 YFSETQ. V was trimmed by 4 bases and J by 0 bases, leaving 12 bases between them. The CDR3 nucleotides are TGCGCCAGCAGCCACGGGACACATAGCACAGATACGCAGTATTTT. Translating gives CASSHGTHSTDTQYF.

This clonotype appeared a few times. This rearrangement joins TRBV7-9 to TRBJ1-1; 7 positions agree with TRBD1. Germline V gene lookup returns CDR1 SEHNR and CDR2 FQNEAQ (reference sequence). The CDR3 loop spans 15 amino acids. Trimming at V came to 4 bases and at J to 1 base, leaving 6 bases not matched to a gene. The CDR3 region is CASSSGGLRNTEAFF. DNA of the CDR3: TGTGCCAGCAGCTCAGGGGGGCTGCGGAACACTGAAGCTTTCTTT. Using reference TRBV7-9 and TRBJ1-1 for the parts outside the CDR3, the full variable domain is DTGVSQNPRHKITKRGQNVTFRCDPISEHNRLYWYRQTLGQGPEFLTYFQNEAQLEKSRLLSDRFSAERPKGSFSTLEIQRTEQGDSAMYLCASSSGGLRNTEAFFGQGTRLTVV.

This clonotype was seen a few times. This chain joins TRBV2 and TRBJ2-5; the D is unclear. This CDR3 contains 14 residues. V shed 0 bases and J shed 4 bases, with 9 bases lying between them. Per the germline V gene, CDR1 is SNHLY and CDR2 is FYNNEI. The CDR3 loop reads CASSEAARGETQYF. For the CDR3, the DNA is TGTGCCAGCAGTGAAGCAGCTAGAGGAGAGACCCAGTACTTC. Full variable domain (missing parts from reference TRBV2 and TRBJ2-5): EPEVTQTPSHQVTQMGQEVILRCVPISNHLYFYWYRQILGQKVEFLVSFYNNEISEKSEIFDDQFSVERPDGSNFTLKIRSTKLEDSAMYFCASSEAARGETQYFGPGTRLLVL.

The chain links TRBV20-1 to TRBJ1-4; tentative D call: TRBD1 (5 bases). The V end lost 6 bases, the J end lost 8 bases, and 19 bases lay between the germline ends. Germline V gene sequence: CDR1 DFQATT, CDR2 SNEGSKA (reference sequence). The CDR3 contains 14 residues. DNA of the CDR3: TGCAGTGCCGGTGGGGCGGCGCGAGGGGAAAAACTGTTTTTT. Its protein product is CSAGGAARGEKLFF.

This clonotype was recorded a few times. The chain is built from TRBV7-9 and TRBJ1-2; no clear D. CDR3 length: 14 amino acids. Germline V gene sequence: CDR1 SEHNR, CDR2 FQNEAQ (reference sequence). The V end was cut by 5 bases, the J end by 12 bases, with 22 bases between. The CDR3 coding sequence is TGTGCCAGCAGCCGGGAGGCTATATCACCCGGGGACACCTTC. Residues: CASSREAISPGDTF.

This clonotype occurred many times. V is TRBV20-1 and J is TRBJ2-2; D is unresolved. The germline V gene encodes CDR1 DFQATT and CDR2 SNEGSKA (reference sequence). CDR3 size: 13 residues. Trimming took off 0 bases at V and 0 bases at J, with 2 bases between the two ends. CDR3 protein: CSARDPNTGELFF. DNA for the CDR3: TGCAGTGCTAGAGATCCGAACACCGGGGAGCTGTTTTTT.